A selection of T cell receptor beta chains follows, all from one sample in a study of cytomegalovirus exposure and HLA in healthy donors. Data came from immunoSEQ multiplex PCR; TCRdb stores just in-frame clones and leaves some out. The data contain roughly 100,000 clones, about 78% of them singletons. Specimen: PBMCs. These receptors all stem from a man aged 30 to 39 in good health and CMV-seronegative. The conserved cysteine and the conserved F or W are not part of the CDR3 here. Clone size, where shown, is once, few, many, or a class for clones that have expanded.

abundance: .
j_gene: TRBJ2-7
v_gene: TRBV7-6
len: 12
CDR3aa: ASSLEDGAYEQY

abundance: .
j_gene: TRBJ2-7
v_gene: TRBV6-6
len: 12
CDR3aa: ASSSVGQGSEQY

abundance: .
j_gene: TRBJ1-2
v_gene: TRBV7-9
len: 13
CDR3aa: ASSVEVGGNYGYT

abundance: few
j_gene: TRBJ2-1
v_gene: TRBV7-2
len: 11
CDR3aa: ASSLQVNNEQF

abundance: .
j_gene: TRBJ2-7
v_gene: TRBV6-6
len: 11
CDR3aa: ASSRTGSYEQY

abundance: .
j_gene: TRBJ1-1
v_gene: TRBV7-6
len: 13
CDR3aa: ASSLTGTENTEAF

abundance: few
j_gene: TRBJ2-7
v_gene: TRBV4-3
len: 16
CDR3aa: ASSQEVGLAGVAYEQY

abundance: .
j_gene: TRBJ2-3
v_gene: TRBV10-1
len: 13
CDR3aa: ASSENGLNTDTQY

abundance: .
j_gene: TRBJ1-6
v_gene: TRBV6-5
len: 13
CDR3aa: ASSYFFGDNSPLH

abundance: .
j_gene: TRBJ2-4
v_gene: TRBV6-1
len: 20
CDR3aa: ASSEVGNRKGTGTIAKNIQY

abundance: .
j_gene: TRBJ2-7
v_gene: TRBV5-6
len: 12
CDR3aa: ASSLFDRDNEQY

abundance: .
j_gene: TRBJ2-7
v_gene: TRBV7-2
len: 13
CDR3aa: ASSLALLPGYEQY

abundance: .
j_gene: TRBJ1-4
v_gene: TRBV19
len: 13
CDR3aa: ASSKTGHFNEKLF

abundance: .
j_gene: TRBJ1-1
v_gene: TRBV5-6
len: 10
CDR3aa: ASGGPNTEAF

abundance: .
j_gene: TRBJ1-1
v_gene: TRBV11-2
len: 15
CDR3aa: ASSFSPWQGYDTEAF

abundance: .
j_gene: TRBJ2-7
v_gene: TRBV25-1
len: 11
CDR3aa: ASRGTSDYEQY

abundance: .
j_gene: TRBJ2-3
v_gene: TRBV28
len: 12
CDR3aa: ASSFRAGADTQY

abundance: .
j_gene: TRBJ2-5
v_gene: TRBV6-6
len: 13
CDR3aa: ASSYGRLSGETQY

abundance: .
j_gene: TRBJ1-1
v_gene: TRBV14
len: 14
CDR3aa: ASSPMLGVQGSEAF

abundance: .
j_gene: TRBJ2-7
v_gene: TRBV4-1
len: 14
CDR3aa: ASSQVAGGNSYEQY

abundance: .
j_gene: TRBJ2-5
v_gene: TRBV7-8
len: 13
CDR3aa: ASTQAGGPRETQY

abundance: .
j_gene: TRBJ2-3
v_gene: TRBV25-1
len: 12
CDR3aa: ASISSGRPDTQY

abundance: few
j_gene: TRBJ2-7
v_gene: TRBV5-6
len: 12
CDR3aa: ASRWTGGIHEQY

abundance: .
j_gene: TRBJ1-1
v_gene: TRBV5-1
len: 12
CDR3aa: ASSLGSLNTEAF

abundance: few
j_gene: TRBJ2-3
v_gene: TRBV4-1
len: 16
CDR3aa: ASSQEKSGLASTDTQY

abundance: .
j_gene: TRBJ1-5
v_gene: TRBV10-3
len: 12
CDR3aa: AISEQGGNQPQH

abundance: .
j_gene: .
v_gene: TRBV5-1
len: 10
CDR3aa: ASSPQGPEQY

abundance: .
j_gene: TRBJ2-3
v_gene: TRBV28
len: 14
CDR3aa: ASSLPLTGVADTQY

abundance: .
j_gene: TRBJ2-2
v_gene: TRBV7-9
len: 13
CDR3aa: ASSLESRHTGELF

abundance: .
j_gene: TRBJ2-2
v_gene: TRBV19
len: 12
CDR3aa: ASGRDRGTGELF

abundance: .
j_gene: TRBJ2-2
v_gene: TRBV28
len: 12
CDR3aa: ASSFPPLPGELF

abundance: .
j_gene: TRBJ1-2
v_gene: TRBV9
len: 13
CDR3aa: ASSVVPGGGDGYT

abundance: .
j_gene: TRBJ2-2
v_gene: TRBV2
len: 13
CDR3aa: ASSWTSGNTGELF

abundance: .
j_gene: TRBJ1-1
v_gene: TRBV28
len: 15
CDR3aa: ASSSLRTGHRNTEAF

abundance: .
j_gene: TRBJ2-7
v_gene: TRBV5-1
len: 11
CDR3aa: ASSADSTYEQY

abundance: .
j_gene: TRBJ2-2
v_gene: TRBV28
len: 11
CDR3aa: ASMRGNTGELF

abundance: .
j_gene: TRBJ2-1
v_gene: TRBV27
len: 13
CDR3aa: ASSLPGTGRGEQF

abundance: .
j_gene: TRBJ2-3
v_gene: TRBV11-2
len: 10
CDR3aa: ASSSLTDTQY

abundance: .
j_gene: TRBJ1-4
v_gene: TRBV7-8
len: 14
CDR3aa: ASSRRAGEVNEKLF

abundance: once
j_gene: TRBJ1-1
v_gene: TRBV11-2
len: 12
CDR3aa: ASSPGQGNTEAF

abundance: .
j_gene: TRBJ1-1
v_gene: TRBV5-8
len: 13
CDR3aa: ATPPGQGVNAEAF

abundance: .
j_gene: TRBJ1-2
v_gene: TRBV6-5
len: 13
CDR3aa: ASSRGQLLSGGYT

abundance: .
j_gene: TRBJ2-5
v_gene: TRBV4-1
len: 13
CDR3aa: ASSQEASRRETQY

abundance: .
j_gene: TRBJ2-7
v_gene: TRBV18
len: 13
CDR3aa: ASSPLIVQPSEQY

abundance: .
j_gene: TRBJ1-2
v_gene: TRBV7-9
len: 12
CDR3aa: ASSLETGYYGYT

abundance: .
j_gene: TRBJ1-1
v_gene: TRBV5-4
len: 12
CDR3aa: ASNLGGENTEAF

abundance: .
j_gene: TRBJ2-5
v_gene: TRBV9
len: 13
CDR3aa: ASSVGSGAGETQY

abundance: few
j_gene: TRBJ2-7
v_gene: TRBV4-3
len: 18
CDR3aa: ASSQELSPNPGTGYNEQY

abundance: .
j_gene: TRBJ2-3
v_gene: TRBV2
len: 13
CDR3aa: ASSEGRTSTDTQY

abundance: .
j_gene: TRBJ2-1
v_gene: TRBV5-6
len: 13
CDR3aa: ASSLEGAGGPSQF

abundance: .
j_gene: TRBJ2-2
v_gene: TRBV7-8
len: 14
CDR3aa: ASSLDYGMRAGELF

abundance: few
j_gene: TRBJ1-1
v_gene: TRBV5-1
len: 11
CDR3aa: ASSLRGGTEAF

abundance: .
j_gene: TRBJ2-7
v_gene: TRBV5-1
len: 12
CDR3aa: ASSAAGGRNEQY